The present entry profiles one TCR beta chain with its context. What it binds is unknown. This specimen belongs to a study of shared clonotypes between healthy human individuals. Findings and limits, study-wide: Clonotype sharing across a few donors was observed for about 5.5% of naive CD4 clonotypes.

The V end lost 5 bases, the J end lost 0 bases, and 10 bases lay between the germline ends. The CDR3 consists of 14 residues. Germline assignment: CDR1 MNHNS and CDR2 SASEGT. The data were produced by immunoSEQ multiplex PCR, yet TCRdb's version contains in-frame clones alone and is incomplete. The sample yields more than 2 million clones, more than 90% seen once. The clonotype was recovered from a man aged 18 to 29 in good health. The sequencing sample was made of naive CD4+ T cells sorted from blood. Subset reported: CD45RA+ positively selected. The chain carries TRBV6-1 and TRBJ1-2; tentative D call: TRBD1 (6 bases). CDR3 sequence (DNA): TGTGCCAGCAGTCCCCGGGACACTAACTATGGCTACACCTTC. Translation: CASSPRDTNYGYTF.